The 18 T cell receptor beta chains below were found in one sample sequenced in a study of CD8 T cells in ankylosing spondylitis. For these TCRs, the target antigens are not known. TCRdb redid the calling of the 5' RACE reads with MiXCR, one entry per CDR3 protein. The profile shows some 700,000 distinct CDR3 sequences, roughly 20% of them singletons. Study-wide points: What seemed typical of ankylosing spondylitis blood was a TCR beta motif built from roughly 8 highly homologous variants.

Sequenced input: blood, either unsorted or a sorted T cell fraction (not recorded which). The receptors stem from a male donor with ankylosing spondylitis.

The sample holds a few counts of this clonotype. The chain joins TRBV20-1 to TRBJ2-5, with D perhaps matching TRBD1 (5 bases). The CDR3 runs 15 residues. Looked up from germline, CDR1 is DFQATT and CDR2 is SNEGSKA (reference sequence). V lost 6 bases to trimming and J lost 5 bases, with 22 bases between them. The CDR3 DNA sequence: TGCAGTGCCCTTCCCGGACGTCAGGGTTCGGAGACCCAGTACTTC. This translates into CSALPGRQGSETQYF.

Ten or more counts support this clonotype. For the CDR3, the DNA is TGCAGTGCTCCCGGCAGGGACAGGGGGGAGGAGGAGCTGTTTTTT. It encodes CSAPGRDRGEEELFF. The rearrangement uses TRBV20-1 and TRBJ2-2; TRBD1 matches 11 bases. Germline V gives CDR1 DFQATT, CDR2 SNEGSKA (reference sequence). The J segment lost 10 bases and the V segment lost 5 bases, leaving 12 bases of the junction unmatched. This CDR3 is built from 15 residues.

This clonotype appeared a few times. The rearrangement joins TRBV12-3 or TRBV12-4 to TRBJ2-5, with D perhaps TRBD1 or TRBD2 (5 bases each). Trimming removed 6 bases at V and 5 bases at J, with 19 bases between. The CDR3 loop spans 15 amino acids. CDR3 amino acids: CASSSEGRDGETQYF. The DNA for the CDR3 is TGTGCCAGCAGCTCAGAGGGACGGGACGGGGAGACCCAGTACTTC.

The chain has TRBV11-2 and TRBJ1-6; 7 nucleotides line up with TRBD1. V dropped 2 bases and J dropped 8; count of bases not matched to a gene: 6. Germline V gene lookup returns CDR1 SGHAT and CDR2 FQNNGV. The CDR3 is 15 amino acids. In DNA form, the CDR3 reads TGTGCCAGCAGCTTAACTGGGACAGCCCATTCACCCCTCCACTTT. It translates to CASSLTGTAHSPLHF.

The V call is TRBV12-3 or TRBV12-4, the J call TRBJ1-2; D gene unclear. This CDR3 has 14 amino acids. The V and J ends lost 5 bases and 4 bases respectively, with 14 bases between them. CDR3 DNA sequence: TGTGCCAGCAGTCCCGTAGGGAGACTCTATGGCTACACCTTC. Translating gives CASSPVGRLYGYTF.

The rearrangement uses TRBV7-9 and TRBJ2-3; a weak D match, TRBD2 (6 bases). Germline V gene sequence: CDR1 SEHNR, CDR2 FQNEAQ (reference sequence). The CDR3 has 16 residues. Trimming stripped 3 bases from V and 2 bases from J, with 15 bases between. As DNA, the CDR3 is TGTGCCAGCAGCTTCGGCAGGGAGGAACCCACAGATACGCAGTATTTT. Protein: CASSFGREEPTDTQYF.

The sample holds a few counts of this clonotype. This chain uses TRBV6-5 with TRBJ1-5, with D possibly matching TRBD1 (5 bases). V gave up 0 bases and J gave up 4 bases, with 13 bases separating them. The CDR3 consists of 16 residues. Per germline, CDR1 MNHEY and CDR2 SVGAGI. The CDR3 spells CASSYSTGGGNQPQHF. CDR3 coding DNA: TGTGCCAGCAGTTACTCGACCGGGGGTGGGAATCAGCCCCAGCATTTT.

This chain joins TRBV6-5 and TRBJ1-2, with D unclear. The V and J ends lost 2 bases and 8 bases respectively, with 12 bases between them. This CDR3 has 13 residues. Germline CDR1 reads MNHEY; CDR2 reads SVGAGI. The CDR3 here is CASSYTAGEGYTF. CDR3 DNA: TGTGCCAGCAGTTACACCGCCGGGGAGGGCTACACCTTC.

In this sample, this clonotype turned up many times. The J gene is TRBJ2-1, the V gene TRBV20-1; 11 positions match TRBD2. V shed 5 bases and J 8 bases; nucleotides not matched to a gene: 8. The germline V gene encodes CDR1 DFQATT and CDR2 SNEGSKA (reference sequence). This CDR3 has 14 residues. In DNA form, the CDR3 reads TGCAGTGCTGCACTAGCGGGAGTACGGGATGAGCAGTTCTTC. This encodes CSAALAGVRDEQFF.

This clonotype was observed a few times. V is TRBV24-1 and J is TRBJ2-7; D uncertain. CDR1 and CDR2 (germline): KGHDR, SFDVKD. V was pared by 6 bases and J by 0 bases, with 11 bases between. The CDR3 runs 14 residues. The CDR3 is CATSSGSSSYEQYF. The CDR3 DNA reads TGTGCCACCAGTTCAGGCTCCAGCTCCTACGAGCAGTACTTC.

The rearrangement uses TRBV2 and TRBJ2-7; maybe TRBD2 (5 bases). CDR3 length equals 11 residues. Germline V gene data show CDR1 as SNHLY and CDR2 as FYNNEI. Trimming cost V 7 bases and J 6 bases, with 10 bases left between them. CDR3 nucleotides: TGTGCCAGCATTGGAGGATCCGAGCAGTACTTC. This sequence encodes CASIGGSEQYF.

This clonotype was detected only a few times. V is TRBV2 and J is TRBJ1-6; D gene ambiguous. The CDR3 has 11 residues. With 11 bases removed from V and 18 bases from J, the gap between germline ends came to 20 bases. CDR1 and CDR2 (germline): SNHLY, FYNNEI. The CDR3 reads CASRGFEVYHF. CDR3 nucleotides: TGTGCCTCCCGAGGGTTCGAGGTGTACCACTTT.

This clonotype has just a few counts. The V gene is TRBV7-2, the J gene TRBJ1-2; 10 bases match TRBD1. V dropped 4 bases and J dropped 8; count of bases not matched to a gene: 10. In germline, CDR1 is SGHTA, CDR2 FQGNSA. This CDR3 region has 15 residues. CDR3 protein: CASSWSSGQGNGYTF. CDR3 nucleotides: TGTGCCAGCAGCTGGAGTTCGGGACAGGGGAACGGCTACACCTTC.

This clonotype has only a few counts. The chain recombines TRBV30 with TRBJ2-2; perhaps TRBD2 as D (5 bases). The V and J ends lost 4 bases and 0 bases respectively, with 12 bases between them. This CDR3 is built from 15 residues. Germline V gives CDR1 GTSNPN, CDR2 SVGIG (reference sequence). The DNA of the CDR3 is TGTGCCTGGACGGAGGCCAACACGAACACCGGGGAGCTGTTTTTT. This sequence encodes CAWTEANTNTGELFF.

This clonotype turned up a few times. The chain carries TRBV20-1 and TRBJ2-1, with D maybe TRBD1 (5 bases). With 0 bases removed from V and 2 bases from J, the gap between germline ends came to 11 bases. Germline V gives CDR1 DFQATT, CDR2 SNEGSKA (reference sequence). The CDR3 is 15 amino acids. CDR3 sequence: CSARDFTGAYNEQFF. The DNA for the CDR3 is TGCAGTGCTAGAGACTTCACAGGAGCCTACAATGAGCAGTTCTTC.

This clonotype occurred a few times. The rearrangement uses TRBV12-3 or TRBV12-4 and TRBJ1-5; 8 bases map to TRBD1. This CDR3 region has 16 residues. V gave up 1 base and J gave up 2 bases; unmatched junction bases: 4. The CDR3 region has the DNA TGTGCCAGCAGTTTAGTGCAGGGGGCGCGCAATCAGCCCCAGCATTTT. Amino acid sequence: CASSLVQGARNQPQHF.

This clonotype was found many times. The chain is built from TRBV20-1 and TRBJ1-5; maybe TRBD1 (5 bases). Germline V CDR1 and CDR2: DFQATT, SNEGSKA (reference sequence). V dropped 6 bases and J dropped 6 bases, with 15 bases sitting between them. The length of the CDR3 is 13 residues. The CDR3 DNA is TGCAGTGCAAAAGGAGGGGAAGGTCAGCCCCAGCATTTT. Its protein product is CSAKGGEGQPQHF.

This clonotype was counted a few times. The chain links TRBV10-3 to TRBJ1-1, with TRBD1 identical over 10 bases. Germline CDR1 and CDR2: ENHRY and SYGVKD. The V and J ends lost 5 bases and 6 bases, in that order; junction bases with no gene match: 6. This CDR3 contains 14 residues. CDR3: CAISFGQGEAEAFF. The DNA of the CDR3 is TGTGCCATCAGTTTCGGACAGGGGGAGGCTGAAGCTTTCTTT.